The 8 T cell receptor beta chains listed next were all sequenced from one sample in a study of blood T cell repertoires in COVID-19 (dated by TCRdb to 2020 to 2021). The library came from the immunoSEQ multiplex PCR assay. Imported from immuneACCESS, the table was reduced by TCRdb to in-frame sequences with V and J called. These copies leave out some clones; in studies compared against another copy, an unresolved V gene accounts for under half, and the cause of the remainder is not known. This sample has 50,000 to 60,000 clones in its table, and 75% to 85% of those were observed once. The top ten clonotypes cover roughly 13% of the sample. Sequenced material: peripheral blood. The receptors shown here come from a human donor in a cohort sampled during active COVID-19.

This CDR3 reads CAWSVGQGVTEAFF. CDR3 coding DNA: TGTGCCTGGAGTGTAGGGCAGGGGGTCACTGAAGCTTTCTTT. The chain employs TRBV30 and TRBJ1-1; 7 positions agree with TRBD1. This CDR3 has 14 residues. V lost 0 bases, J lost 4 bases, and 5 bases stayed unmatched. The germline V gene encodes CDR1 GTSNPN and CDR2 SVGIG (reference sequence).

This chain's CDR3 is CASSRDRGLGELFF. In DNA form, the CDR3 reads TGTGCCAGCAGCCGAGACAGGGGGCTCGGGGAGCTGTTTTTT. This rearrangement joins TRBV14 to TRBJ2-2; TRBD1 matches 10 bases. Trimming took 4 bases from V and 7 from J; bases not matched to a gene: 3. Germline-derived CDR1 and CDR2 are SGHDN and FVKESK. The CDR3 consists of 14 residues.

CDR3 protein: CASRATALNEKLFF. DNA of the CDR3: TGTGCCAGTAGGGCGACAGCCCTTAATGAAAAACTGTTTTTT. The chain carries TRBV19 and TRBJ1-4, with D maybe TRBD1 (5 bases). With 6 bases removed from V and 4 bases from J, the gap between germline ends came to 12 bases. CDR1 LNHDA and CDR2 SQIVND come from the germline V gene (reference sequence). The CDR3 spans 14 residues.

The sample holds one count of this clone. This rearrangement joins TRBV4-2 to TRBJ2-7; TRBD1 matches 8 bases. V was pared by 4 bases and J by 5 bases, with 10 bases of the junction left unmatched. The CDR3 has 15 amino acids. Germline CDR1 LGHNA, CDR2 YNFKEQ. CDR3 residues: CASSPRQGQADEQYF. CDR3 nucleotide sequence: TGTGCCAGCAGCCCTAGACAGGGACAGGCAGACGAGCAGTACTTC.

The genes are TRBV7-2 and TRBJ2-5; D unclear. The CDR3 runs to 11 residues. Between the trimmed V and J ends, which lost 5 bases and 1 base, there was a span of 2 bases. CDR1 and CDR2 (germline): SGHTA, FQGNSA. The CDR3 coding sequence is TGTGCCAGCAGCCTCCAAGAGACCCAGTACTTC. Amino acids: CASSLQETQYF.

This chain links TRBV4-3 with TRBJ2-1; D is possibly TRBD2 (5 bases). The V and J ends lost 1 base and 2 bases respectively, with 12 bases between them. CDR3 length: 16 residues. Germline lookup yields CDR1 LGHNA and CDR2 YSLEER. The CDR3 nucleotides are TGCGCCAGCAGCCAAGTGGTGGGAGTGACCTACAATGAGCAGTTCTTC. Protein sequence: CASSQVVGVTYNEQFF.

J is TRBJ2-7 and V is TRBV6-5; TRBD1 aligns across 9 bases. CDR3 length equals 15 residues. Looked up from germline, CDR1 is MNHEY and CDR2 is SVGAGI. The J segment lost 6 bases and the V segment lost 6 bases, leaving 12 bases of the junction unmatched. CDR3: CASSPGQGRGSEQYF. In DNA, the CDR3 is TGTGCCAGCAGCCCAGGACAGGGGAGAGGGAGCGAGCAGTACTTC.

J is TRBJ2-1 and V is TRBV7-6; TRBD2 agrees at 9 bases. CDR3 length: 16 amino acids. The V and J ends lost 4 bases and 4 bases, in that order; junction bases with no gene match: 8. Germline assignment: CDR1 SGHVS and CDR2 FNYEAQ. The CDR3 DNA sequence: TGTGCCAGCAGCTCCCTAGCGGGGAAGTCTTACAATGAGCAGTTCTTC. It specifies CASSSLAGKSYNEQFF. The whole variable domain, remainder taken from reference TRBV7-6 and TRBJ2-1, is GAGVSQSPRYKVTKRGQDVALRCDPISGHVSLYWYRQALGQGPEFLTYFNYEAQQDKSGLPNDRFSAERPEGSISTLTIQRTEQRDSAMYRCASSSLAGKSYNEQFFGPGTRLTVL.